The present TCR beta chain was sequenced within a study of TIL therapy for anti-PD-1-resistant metastatic lung cancer. The immunoSEQ assay was v3. Using immunoSEQ multiplex PCR, the repertoire was profiled, and TCRdb retains in-frame clones only, with some absent. The top ten hold roughly 11% of the sample, which has about 100,000 clones, about three fifths seen once. Trimming removed 5 bases from V and 1 base from J, with 19 bases in between. The CDR3 consists of 17 residues. Germline values: CDR1 SGHTA, CDR2 FQGTGA. Turning to this clone: The antigen remains undetermined.

Whole-study results and caveats: Compared with baseline intratumoral T cells, expanded TIL cultures were more clonal and less diverse (around 6% vs 30%).

Time point defined: pre-treatment sample, taken before nivolumab and TIL therapy. Tumor tissue came from excised metastases, mostly pleural nodules or supraclavicular lymph nodes. Tumors were harvested before any PD-1/PD-L1 blockade. The sequenced sample was tumor tissue, obtained at baseline. The TCR comes from a person between 25 and 80 years old with non-small cell lung cancer. The chain uses TRBV7-3 and TRBJ2-3; either TRBD1 or TRBD2 may fit D (5 bases each). This CDR3 is CASSPLGASKGTDTQYF. The CDR3 coding sequence is TGTGCCAGCAGCCCCCTCGGGGCTAGCAAAGGCACAGATACGCAGTATTTT.